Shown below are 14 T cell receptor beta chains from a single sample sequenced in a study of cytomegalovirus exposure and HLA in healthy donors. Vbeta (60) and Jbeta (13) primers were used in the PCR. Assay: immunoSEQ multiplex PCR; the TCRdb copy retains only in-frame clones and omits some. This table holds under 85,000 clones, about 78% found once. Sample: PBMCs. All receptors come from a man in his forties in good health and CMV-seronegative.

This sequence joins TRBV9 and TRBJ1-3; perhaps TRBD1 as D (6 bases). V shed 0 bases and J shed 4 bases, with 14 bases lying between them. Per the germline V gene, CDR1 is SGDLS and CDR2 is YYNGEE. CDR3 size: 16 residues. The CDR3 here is CASSVGPRGSGNTIYF. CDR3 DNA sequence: TGTGCCAGCAGCGTAGGGCCCAGGGGCTCAGGAAACACCATATATTTT.

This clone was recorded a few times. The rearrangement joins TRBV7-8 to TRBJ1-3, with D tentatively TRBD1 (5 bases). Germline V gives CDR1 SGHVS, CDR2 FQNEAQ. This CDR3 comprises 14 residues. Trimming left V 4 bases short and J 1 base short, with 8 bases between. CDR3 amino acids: CASSYRGSGNTIYF. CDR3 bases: TGTGCCAGCAGCTATAGGGGTTCTGGAAACACCATATATTTT.

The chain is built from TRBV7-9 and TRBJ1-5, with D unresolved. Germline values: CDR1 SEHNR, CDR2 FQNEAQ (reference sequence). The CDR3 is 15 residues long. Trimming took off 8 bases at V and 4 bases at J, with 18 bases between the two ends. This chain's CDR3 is CASGDVGGGNQPQHF. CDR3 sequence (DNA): TGTGCCAGCGGTGATGTTGGCGGAGGGAATCAGCCCCAGCATTTT.

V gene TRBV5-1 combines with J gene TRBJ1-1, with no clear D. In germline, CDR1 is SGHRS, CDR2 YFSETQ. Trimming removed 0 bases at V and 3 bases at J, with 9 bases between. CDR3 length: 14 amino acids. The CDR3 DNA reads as TGCGCCAGCAGCTTGGTGGGAGGGTACACTGAAGCTTTCTTT. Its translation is CASSLVGGYTEAFF.

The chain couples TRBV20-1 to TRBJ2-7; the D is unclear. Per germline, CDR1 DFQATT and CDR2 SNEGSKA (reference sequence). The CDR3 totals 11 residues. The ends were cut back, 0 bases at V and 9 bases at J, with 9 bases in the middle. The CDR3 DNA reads TGCAGTGCTAGAGATCCCACTGGGCAGTACTTC. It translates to CSARDPTGQYF.

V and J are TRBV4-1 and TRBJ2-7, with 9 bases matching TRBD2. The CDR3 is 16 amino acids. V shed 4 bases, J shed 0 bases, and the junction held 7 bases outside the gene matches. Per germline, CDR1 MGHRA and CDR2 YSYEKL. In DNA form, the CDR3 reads TGCGCCAGCAGCCGCAACCGACTAGCGGCCTCCTACGAGCAGTACTTC. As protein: CASSRNRLAASYEQYF.

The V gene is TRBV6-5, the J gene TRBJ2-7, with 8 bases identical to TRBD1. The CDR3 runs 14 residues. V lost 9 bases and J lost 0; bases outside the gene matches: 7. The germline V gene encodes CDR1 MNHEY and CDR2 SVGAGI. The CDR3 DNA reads TGTGCCAGTGGACAGGGCGCCGGCTCCTACGAGCAGTACTTC. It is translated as CASGQGAGSYEQYF.

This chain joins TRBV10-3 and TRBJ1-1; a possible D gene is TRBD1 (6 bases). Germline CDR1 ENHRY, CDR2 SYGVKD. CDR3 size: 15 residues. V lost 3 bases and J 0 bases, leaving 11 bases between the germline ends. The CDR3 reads CAISDPQGLNTEAFF. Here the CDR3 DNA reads TGTGCCATCAGTGACCCACAGGGTTTGAACACTGAAGCTTTCTTT.

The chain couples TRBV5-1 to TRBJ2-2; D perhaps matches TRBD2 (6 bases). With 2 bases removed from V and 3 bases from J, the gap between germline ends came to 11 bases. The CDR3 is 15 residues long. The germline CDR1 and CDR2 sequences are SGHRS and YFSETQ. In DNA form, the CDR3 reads TGCGCCAGCAGCTTTGGCGGGAAGGACACCGGGGAGCTGTTTTTT. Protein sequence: CASSFGGKDTGELFF.

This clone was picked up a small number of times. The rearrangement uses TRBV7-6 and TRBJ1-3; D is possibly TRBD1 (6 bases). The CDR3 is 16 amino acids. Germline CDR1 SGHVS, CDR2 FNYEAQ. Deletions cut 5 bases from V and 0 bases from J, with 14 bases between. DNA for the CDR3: TGTGCCAGCAGCCAGGGGACGGCCTTCTCTGGAAACACCATATATTTT. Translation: CASSQGTAFSGNTIYF.

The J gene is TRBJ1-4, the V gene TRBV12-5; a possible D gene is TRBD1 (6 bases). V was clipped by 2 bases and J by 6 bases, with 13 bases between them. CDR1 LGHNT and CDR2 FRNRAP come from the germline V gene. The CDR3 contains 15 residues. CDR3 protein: CASGLFSRTDEKLFF. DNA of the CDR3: TGTGCTAGTGGTTTGTTCTCTAGGACAGATGAAAAACTGTTTTTT. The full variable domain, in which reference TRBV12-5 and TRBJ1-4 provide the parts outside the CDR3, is DARVTQTPRHKVTEMGQEVTMRCQPILGHNTVFWYRQTMMQGLELLAYFRNRAPLDDSGMPKDRFSAEMPDATLATLKIQPSEPRDSAVYFCASGLFSRTDEKLFFGSGTQLSVL.

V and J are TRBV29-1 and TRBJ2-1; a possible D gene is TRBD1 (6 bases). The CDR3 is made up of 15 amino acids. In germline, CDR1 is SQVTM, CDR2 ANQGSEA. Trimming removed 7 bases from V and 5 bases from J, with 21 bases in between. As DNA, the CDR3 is TGCAGCGGTATTACAGGGAATTGGGCTAACAATGAGCAGTTCTTC. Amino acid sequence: CSGITGNWANNEQFF.

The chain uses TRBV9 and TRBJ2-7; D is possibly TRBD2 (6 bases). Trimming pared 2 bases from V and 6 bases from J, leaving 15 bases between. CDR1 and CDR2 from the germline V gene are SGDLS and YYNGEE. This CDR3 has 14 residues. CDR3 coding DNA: TGTGCCAGCAGCGTCGGTTACACAGCGGGCGAGCAGTACTTC. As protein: CASSVGYTAGEQYF.

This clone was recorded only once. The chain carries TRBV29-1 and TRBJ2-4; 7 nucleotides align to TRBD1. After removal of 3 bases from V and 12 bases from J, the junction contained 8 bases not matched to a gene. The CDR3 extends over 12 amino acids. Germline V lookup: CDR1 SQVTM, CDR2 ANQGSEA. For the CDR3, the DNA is TGCAGCGTTGAGGGACAGACAGGCAGTCAGTACTTC. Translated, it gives CSVEGQTGSQYF.